These T cell receptor beta chains were read from a single sample in a study of post-analysis software for immune sequencing data. TCRdb ran MiXCR on the PCR reads and lists one entry per CDR3 protein. This table has approximately 730,000 distinct CDR3 sequences, about 32% appearing once. Input material: blood. The receptors were gathered from a girl aged 5-17 years with multiple sclerosis. CDR3s include the opening cysteine and the closing phenylalanine or tryptophan. The order of the fields is CDR3 DNA, CDR3 protein, V gene, D gene, J gene, clone size. D genes are given only for firm matches. Size is omitted from some rows. Given values are once, few, many or a class for expanded clones.

cdr3_nt: TGTGCCAGCAGTTTACCAGCGGGGTACACCGGGGAGCTGTTTTTT
cdr3_aa: CASSLPAGYTGELFF
v_call: TRBV28
d_call: TRBD2
j_call: TRBJ2-2
clone_size: .

cdr3_nt: TGTGCCAGCAGCTTGGGACAGGAAACTTACGAGCAGTACTTC
cdr3_aa: CASSLGQETYEQYF
v_call: TRBV11-2
d_call: TRBD1
j_call: TRBJ2-7
clone_size: .

cdr3_nt: TGTGCCAGCAGTTCCCTGGGGCAGGGGGCGCTGAACGGGGGCTACACCTTC
cdr3_aa: CASSSLGQGALNGGYTF
v_call: TRBV27
d_call: TRBD1
j_call: TRBJ1-2
clone_size: few

cdr3_nt: TGCGCCAGCAGCCAGGGAATAAACTACGAGCAGTACTTC
cdr3_aa: CASSQGINYEQYF
v_call: TRBV4-3
d_call: .
j_call: TRBJ2-7
clone_size: .

cdr3_nt: TGTGCCAGCAGTGACTCGGCTGGGGCCAACGTCCTGACTTTC
cdr3_aa: CASSDSAGANVLTF
v_call: TRBV6-1
d_call: .
j_call: TRBJ2-6
clone_size: many

cdr3_nt: TGTGCCAGCAGTTACGGGCCGAGCTCCTACAATGAGCAGTTCTTC
cdr3_aa: CASSYGPSSYNEQFF
v_call: TRBV6-5
d_call: .
j_call: TRBJ2-1
clone_size: few

cdr3_nt: TGTGCCAGCAGCAACAGGACAGGGGGCCATTCACCCCTCCACTTT
cdr3_aa: CASSNRTGGHSPLHF
v_call: TRBV7-9
d_call: TRBD1
j_call: TRBJ1-6
clone_size: .

cdr3_nt: TGTGCCAGCAGCTTGGGGTGGCAATTGGGCCAAGAGACCCAGTACTTC
cdr3_aa: CASSLGWQLGQETQYF
v_call: TRBV5-8
d_call: .
j_call: TRBJ2-5
clone_size: few

cdr3_nt: TGCAGTGCTAGAGTTACCCCAGGGGCTGGCTACACCTTC
cdr3_aa: CSARVTPGAGYTF
v_call: TRBV20-1
d_call: .
j_call: TRBJ1-2
clone_size: .

cdr3_nt: TGTGCCAGCAGTACGACAGGGGACGAAAAACTGTTTTTT
cdr3_aa: CASSTTGDEKLFF
v_call: TRBV12-3/TRBV12-4
d_call: TRBD1
j_call: TRBJ1-4
clone_size: .

cdr3_nt: TGTGCCAGCAGTTTTACCGGCCTGGTATCTGTAAATGGCTACACCTTC
cdr3_aa: CASSFTGLVSVNGYTF
v_call: TRBV28
d_call: .
j_call: TRBJ1-2
clone_size: .

cdr3_nt: TGTGCCAGCTCACCGCAGGGACAGGAGGTTCGAACGGGCTACACCTTC
cdr3_aa: CASSPQGQEVRTGYTF
v_call: TRBV18
d_call: TRBD1
j_call: TRBJ1-2
clone_size: few

cdr3_nt: TGTGCCACCAGCAGAGATCTGGTTGGGCGCGGCTATGGCTACACCTTC
cdr3_aa: CATSRDLVGRGYGYTF
v_call: TRBV15
d_call: .
j_call: TRBJ1-2
clone_size: .

cdr3_nt: TGTGCCAGCAGCCTCGGACTAGCGGGAGGGCCTAGCTCCTACAATGAGCAGTTCTTC
cdr3_aa: CASSLGLAGGPSSYNEQFF
v_call: TRBV7-2
d_call: TRBD2
j_call: TRBJ2-1
clone_size: .

cdr3_nt: TGTGCCAGCAGATTAACCGCAGATACGCAGTATTTT
cdr3_aa: CASRLTADTQYF
v_call: TRBV5-4
d_call: .
j_call: TRBJ2-3
clone_size: few

cdr3_nt: TGCGCCAGCAGCTTCAACCTAGCGGGGGCCTACAATGAGCAGTTCTTC
cdr3_aa: CASSFNLAGAYNEQFF
v_call: TRBV5-1
d_call: TRBD2
j_call: TRBJ2-1
clone_size: .

cdr3_nt: TGTGCCAGCAGTTTGGGGGCCTCCTATGGCTACACCTTC
cdr3_aa: CASSLGASYGYTF
v_call: TRBV12-3/TRBV12-4
d_call: .
j_call: TRBJ1-2
clone_size: .

cdr3_nt: TGTGCCAGCAGCTTAGGAGTCAGGGGGCGGTTAGATGAGCAGTTCTTC
cdr3_aa: CASSLGVRGRLDEQFF
v_call: TRBV7-2
d_call: TRBD1
j_call: TRBJ2-1
clone_size: few

cdr3_nt: TGTGCCAGCAGTGACGACAGGGATCTTTGGCAGCCCCAGCATTTT
cdr3_aa: CASSDDRDLWQPQHF
v_call: TRBV6-4
d_call: TRBD1
j_call: TRBJ1-5
clone_size: .

cdr3_nt: TGTGCCAGCAGTTCGGTTCGGGACAGGGAAGCTTTCTTT
cdr3_aa: CASSSVRDREAFF
v_call: TRBV6-5
d_call: TRBD1
j_call: TRBJ1-1
clone_size: many

cdr3_nt: TGTGCCAGCAGCTTAGTGGGGACAGCACGCTACGAGCAGTACTTC
cdr3_aa: CASSLVGTARYEQYF
v_call: TRBV7-2
d_call: TRBD1
j_call: TRBJ2-7
clone_size: .

cdr3_nt: TGCAGTGCTTGTGGACAGAAAGAGACCCAGTACTTC
cdr3_aa: CSACGQKETQYF
v_call: TRBV20-1
d_call: .
j_call: TRBJ2-5
clone_size: .

cdr3_nt: TGCAGCGTTGTAAGCGGGAGCGGAGAGACCCAGTACTTC
cdr3_aa: CSVVSGSGETQYF
v_call: TRBV29-1
d_call: TRBD2
j_call: TRBJ2-5
clone_size: .

cdr3_nt: TGTGCCAGCTCAATCAAAGATGAAGCTTTCTTT
cdr3_aa: CASSIKDEAFF
v_call: TRBV18
d_call: .
j_call: TRBJ1-1
clone_size: .

cdr3_nt: TGTGCCAGCAGCCTCGGGACAGGTGATTCACCCCTCCACTTT
cdr3_aa: CASSLGTGDSPLHF
v_call: TRBV6-5
d_call: TRBD1
j_call: TRBJ1-6
clone_size: .

cdr3_nt: TGTGCCAGCAGTTACCAGCGGGGGGTCAATGAGCAGTTCTTC
cdr3_aa: CASSYQRGVNEQFF
v_call: TRBV27
d_call: TRBD2
j_call: TRBJ2-1
clone_size: few

cdr3_nt: TGTGCCAGCAGCGTAGAGGGGGGAAATCAGCCCCAGCATTTT
cdr3_aa: CASSVEGGNQPQHF
v_call: TRBV9
d_call: .
j_call: TRBJ1-5
clone_size: .